The entry that follows covers one T cell receptor (beta chain) sequence. The CDR3 is 17 residues long. Trimming took off 2 bases at V and 0 bases at J, with 15 bases between the two ends. Germline loops: CDR1 SEHNR, CDR2 FQNEAQ (reference sequence). Sequenced by immunoSEQ multiplex PCR; TCRdb stores in-frame clones only, minus some. Of roughly 30,000 clones in the sample, under 95% are singletons; the top ten hold more than 2%. This specimen belongs to a study of T cell clonotyping in hematopoietic cell transplantation. Time point described: recipient sample about 28 days before transplant, after cytoreduction.

The source material was peripheral blood mononuclear cells, sampled before stem cell transplant. The chain uses TRBV7-9 and TRBJ2-3, with D unclear. The sequence was obtained from a man over 45 with acute myeloid leukemia. Some clones in this sample may be carry-over from other donors' samples. As DNA, the CDR3 is TGTGCCAGCAGCTTAATGGCCTCTTCATCTAGCACAGATACGCAGTATTTT. Its protein is CASSLMASSSSTDTQYF.